These T cell receptor beta chains were read from a single sample in a study of CD8+ T cells in alopecia areata. The repertoire was sequenced with immunoSEQ multiplex PCR; TCRdb's copy has only in-frame clones and lacks some. The sample shows about 37,000 clones, 45% to 70% of them seen only once. The sequenced material came from CD4+ Tregs sorted from blood. These receptors all come from a human donor with alopecia areata. Each CDR3 is given with its conserved first and last residue. The D gene is left open where the match is weak. Clone size is not always given. Where it is, it says once, few, many or a class for expanded clones.

j_gene,abundance,v_gene,d_gene,CDR3aa,CDR3nt
TRBJ2-7,-,TRBV7-8,-,CASSLRLGHEQYF,TGTGCCAGCAGCTTACGGTTAGGTCACGAGCAGTACTTC
TRBJ2-7,medium-sized,TRBV28,TRBD1,CAIGDRLGSYEQYF,TGTGCCATTGGGGACAGGCTGGGCTCCTACGAGCAGTACTTC
TRBJ2-4,-,TRBV6-5,-,CASSPNRGAVNIQYF,TGTGCCAGCAGCCCGAACCGGGGGGCAGTGAACATTCAGTACTTC
TRBJ2-3,-,TRBV6-1,TRBD1,CASSVQGADTDTQYF,TGTGCCAGCAGTGTACAGGGGGCGGACACAGATACGCAGTATTTT
TRBJ1-6,-,TRBV19,-,CASSLGGGRQDSPLHF,TGTGCCAGTTCACTAGGGGGGGGGCGTCAAGATTCACCCCTCCACTTT
TRBJ2-7,-,TRBV5-1,-,CASSLVFGGPYEQYF,TGCGCCAGCAGCTTGGTATTCGGGGGGCCTTACGAGCAGTACTTC
TRBJ2-7,-,TRBV5-1,-,CASSLLGTPSEQYF,TGCGCCAGCAGCTTGTTGGGGACTCCTAGCGAGCAGTACTTC
TRBJ2-7,-,TRBV5-1,-,CASAPDSFPYEQYF,TGCGCCAGCGCACCGGACAGTTTTCCCTACGAGCAGTACTTC
TRBJ2-7,-,TRBV2,TRBD1,CASTGGSAYEQYF,TGTGCCTCCACAGGGGGTAGTGCCTACGAGCAGTACTTC
TRBJ1-1,-,TRBV2,-,CASSVTRANTEAFF,TGTGCCAGCAGTGTCACCAGGGCGAACACTGAAGCTTTCTTT
TRBJ2-4,-,TRBV9,-,CASSDRSGARNIQYF,TGTGCCAGCAGCGATAGGTCAGGGGCGAGGAACATTCAGTACTTC
TRBJ1-3,-,TRBV11-2,TRBD1,CASSTDRGLSGNTIYF,TGTGCCAGCAGCACGGACAGGGGGCTCTCTGGAAACACCATATATTTT
TRBJ2-7,-,TRBV27,TRBD2,CASRDLAGLSYEQYF,TGTGCCAGCAGGGACCTAGCGGGCCTTTCCTACGAGCAGTACTTC